Presented here are 13 T cell receptor beta chains from one specimen sequenced in a study of early T cells in non-severe SARS-CoV-2 infection. TCRdb re-analysed the 5' RACE reads in MiXCR, keeping a single row per CDR3 protein. In the table there are about 47,000 distinct CDR3 sequences, 11% of which are singletons. Specimen: whole blood. Receptors originate from an adult who was a healthcare worker with PCR-confirmed SARS-CoV-2 infection or an uninfected control (not recorded which).

The V gene is TRBV5-1, the J gene TRBJ2-1; a possible D gene is TRBD1 (5 bases). Germline loops: CDR1 SGHRS, CDR2 YFSETQ. The CDR3 is made up of 17 amino acids. The V and J ends lost 4 bases and 4 bases respectively, with 21 bases between them. CDR3 sequence: CASSTSKQDLFYNEQFF. The CDR3 DNA sequence: TGCGCCAGCAGCACAAGTAAACAGGACCTCTTTTACAATGAGCAGTTCTTC.

This clonotype was detected only once. This chain links TRBV6-6 with TRBJ1-1; D may be TRBD1 (6 bases). The CDR3 length is 13 residues. Trimming left V 5 bases short and J 3 bases short, with 10 bases between. Germline CDR1 reads MNHNY; CDR2 reads SVGAGI (reference sequence). For the CDR3, the DNA is TGTGCCAGCAGTATGCGGGGGCACACTGAAGCTTTCTTT. Its protein is CASSMRGHTEAFF.

The table lists this clonotype with many counts. This chain links TRBV18 with TRBJ1-1; D is ambiguous. Per the germline V gene, CDR1 is KGHSH and CDR2 is LQKENI. The CDR3 spans 10 residues. Trimming shortened V by 6 bases and J by 1 base, and 0 bases separated the two germline ends. For the CDR3, the DNA is TGTGCCAGCTCGAACACTGAAGCTTTCTTT. It yields the protein CASSNTEAFF.

This clonotype came up many times. The chain couples TRBV3-1 to TRBJ2-7; the D is unclear. CDR1 and CDR2 from the germline V gene are LGHDT and YNNKEL (reference sequence). V was trimmed by 6 bases and J by 4 bases, leaving 10 bases between them. The CDR3 totals 12 residues. CDR3 in amino acids: CASSGTTYEQYF. CDR3 sequence (DNA): TGTGCCAGCAGTGGAACCACATACGAGCAGTACTTC.

This clonotype was seen repeatedly, ten times or more. The chain is built from TRBV3-1 and TRBJ2-1; D is uncertain. The CDR3 covers 12 residues. Per germline, CDR1 LGHDT and CDR2 YNNKEL (reference sequence). V lost 1 base and J lost 6, with 4 bases in between. CDR3 loop: CASSQVPNEQFF. The DNA of the CDR3 is TGTGCCAGCAGCCAAGTTCCCAATGAGCAGTTCTTC.

This clonotype was counted many times. The chain has TRBV7-8 and TRBJ2-1, with D perhaps matching TRBD1 (6 bases). The CDR3 loop spans 16 amino acids. The V gene lost 5 bases and the J gene lost 4 bases, with 18 bases spanning the gap. Germline V gene sequence: CDR1 SGHVS, CDR2 FQNEAQ. This CDR3 reads CASSHAGDPRYNEQFF. The CDR3 DNA reads TGTGCCAGCAGCCACGCAGGGGATCCCCGATACAATGAGCAGTTCTTC. Full variable domain (outside the CDR3, taken from reference TRBV7-8 and TRBJ2-1): GAGVSQSPRYKVAKRGQDVALRCDPISGHVSLFWYQQALGQGPEFLTYFQNEAQLDKSGLPSDRFFAERPEGSVSTLKIQRTQQEDSAVYLCASSHAGDPRYNEQFFGPGTRLTVL.

CDR3 DNA: TGTGCCAGCAGTTACGGGACAGGGGGAGGTCAGCCCCAGCATTTT. Residues: CASSYGTGGGQPQHF. The rearrangement joins TRBV6-2 or TRBV6-3 to TRBJ1-5, with 11 positions matching TRBD1. The germline V gene encodes CDR1 MNHEY and CDR2 SVGEGT. V was clipped by 2 bases and J by 6 bases; unmatched bases: 3. The CDR3 length is 15 residues.

This clonotype has a count of ten or more. DNA for the CDR3: TGTGCCAGCAGCCAAGTGGGCGAGACCTTGGGGGAAAAACTGTTTTTT. Translation gives CASSQVGETLGEKLFF. The rearrangement links TRBV14 to TRBJ1-4, with unresolved D. Germline assignment: CDR1 SGHDN and CDR2 FVKESK. The CDR3 is 16 amino acids. The V and J ends lost 1 base and 8 bases respectively, with 17 bases between them.

Ten or more counts support this clonotype. This chain uses TRBV5-1 with TRBJ2-2, with TRBD2 as a possible D gene (6 bases). The CDR3 spans 15 residues. V was clipped by 9 bases and J by 0 bases, with 15 bases between them. The V gene's germline CDR1 is SGHRS and CDR2 YFSETQ. This chain's CDR3 is CATWSGTPNTGELFF. The CDR3 region has the DNA TGCGCCACCTGGTCCGGGACTCCGAACACCGGGGAGCTGTTTTTT.

The V and J genes are TRBV19 and TRBJ2-3, with 8 bases lining up with TRBD1. This CDR3 is 14 amino acids long. Germline CDR1 is LNHDA and CDR2 is SQIVND (reference sequence). The V segment lost 6 bases and the J segment 8 bases; nucleotides outside the gene matches: 10. CDR3 DNA: TGTGCCAGTAGCGGCGGCAGGGGGCGTCTTACGCAGTATTTT. This codes for CASSGGRGRLTQYF.

In this sample, this clonotype turned up many times. V usage is TRBV6-6 and J usage is TRBJ1-2; tentative D call: TRBD1 (5 bases). The CDR3 totals 14 residues. Trimming shortened V by 4 bases and J by 4 bases, and 13 bases separated the two germline ends. The germline CDR1 and CDR2 sequences are MNHNY and SVGAGI (reference sequence). DNA for the CDR3: TGTGCCAGCAGTTCCCCTCCGGGGGGCTATGGCTACACCTTC. This codes for CASSSPPGGYGYTF.

With respect to this clonotype: At one end, the junction sequence differs from germline, possibly due to a read error. The J gene is TRBJ2-7, the V gene TRBV28; possible D gene TRBD2, 5 bases. CDR1 is MDHEN and CDR2 is SYDVKM in the germline V gene. CDR3 size: 8 residues. The CDR3, as DNA: TGTGCCAGCGGGATGGAGGACTTC. Protein sequence: CASGMEDF.

This clonotype was found many times. The chain is built from TRBV4-1 and TRBJ2-5; 7 nucleotides match TRBD2. The CDR3 extends over 15 amino acids. In germline, CDR1 is MGHRA, CDR2 YSYEKL. V gave up 1 base and J gave up 2 bases; unmatched junction bases: 4. The CDR3 DNA sequence: TGCGCCAGCAGCCAAGCAGACGGGGGGCAAGAGACCCAGTACTTC. This sequence encodes CASSQADGGQETQYF.